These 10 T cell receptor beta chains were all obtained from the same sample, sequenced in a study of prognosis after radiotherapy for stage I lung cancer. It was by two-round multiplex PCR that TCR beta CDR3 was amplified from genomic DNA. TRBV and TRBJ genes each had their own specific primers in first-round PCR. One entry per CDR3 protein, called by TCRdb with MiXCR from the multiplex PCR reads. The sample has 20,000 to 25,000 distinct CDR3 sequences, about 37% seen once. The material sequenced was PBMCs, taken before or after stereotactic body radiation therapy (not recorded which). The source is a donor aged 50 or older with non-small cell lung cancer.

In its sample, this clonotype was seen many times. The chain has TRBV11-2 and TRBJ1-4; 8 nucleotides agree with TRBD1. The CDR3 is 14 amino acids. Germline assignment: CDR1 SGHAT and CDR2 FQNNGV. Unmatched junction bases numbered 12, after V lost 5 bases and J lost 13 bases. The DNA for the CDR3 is TGTGCCAGCAGCCCGGACAGGGCGGCAACAACACTGTTTTTT. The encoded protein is CASSPDRAATTLFF.

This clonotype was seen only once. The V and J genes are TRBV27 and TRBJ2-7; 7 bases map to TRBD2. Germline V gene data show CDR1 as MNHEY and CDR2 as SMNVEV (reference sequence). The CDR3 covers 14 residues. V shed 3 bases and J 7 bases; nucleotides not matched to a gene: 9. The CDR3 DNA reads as TGTGCCAGCAGTTTTCAAGCGGGGTCAGCGGAGCAGTACTTC. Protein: CASSFQAGSAEQYF.

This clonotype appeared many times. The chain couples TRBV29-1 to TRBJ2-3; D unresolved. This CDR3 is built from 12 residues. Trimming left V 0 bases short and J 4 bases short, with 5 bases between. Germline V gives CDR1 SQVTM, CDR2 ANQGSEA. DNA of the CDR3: TGCAGCGTTGAAGAGGGCGCAGATACGCAGTATTTT. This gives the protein CSVEEGADTQYF.

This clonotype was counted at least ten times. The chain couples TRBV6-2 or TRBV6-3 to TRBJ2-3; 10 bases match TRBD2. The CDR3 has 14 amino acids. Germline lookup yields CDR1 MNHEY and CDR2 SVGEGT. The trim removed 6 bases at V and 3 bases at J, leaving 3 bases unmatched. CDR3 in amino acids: CASSLLAGTDTQYF. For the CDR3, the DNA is TGTGCCAGCAGCCTACTAGCGGGAACAGATACGCAGTATTTT.

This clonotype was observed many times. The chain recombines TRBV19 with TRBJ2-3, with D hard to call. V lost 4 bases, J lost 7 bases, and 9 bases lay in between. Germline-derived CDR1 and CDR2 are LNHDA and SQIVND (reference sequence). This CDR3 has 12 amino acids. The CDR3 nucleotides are TGTGCCAGTAGTAGGTCTGGATATACGCAGTATTTT. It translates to CASSRSGYTQYF.

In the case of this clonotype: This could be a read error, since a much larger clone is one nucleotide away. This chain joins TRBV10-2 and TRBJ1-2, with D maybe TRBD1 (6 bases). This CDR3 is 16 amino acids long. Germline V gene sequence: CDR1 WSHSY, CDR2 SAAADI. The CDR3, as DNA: TGCGCCAGCAGTGAGTTGGCCGTCGGGACACGATATGACTACACCTTC. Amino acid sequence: CASSELAVGTRYDYTF.

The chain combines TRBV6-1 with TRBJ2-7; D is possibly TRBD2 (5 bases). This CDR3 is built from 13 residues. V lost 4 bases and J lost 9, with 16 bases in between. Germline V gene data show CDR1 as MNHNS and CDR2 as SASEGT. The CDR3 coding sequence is TGTGCCAGCAGTGGATCCAAGCTAGCTGTGCAGTACTTC. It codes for CASSGSKLAVQYF.

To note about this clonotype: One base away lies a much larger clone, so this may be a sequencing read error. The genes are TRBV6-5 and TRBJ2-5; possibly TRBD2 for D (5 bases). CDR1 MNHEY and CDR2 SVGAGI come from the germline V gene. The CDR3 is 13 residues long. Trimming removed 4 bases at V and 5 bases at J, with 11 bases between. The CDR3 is CASSFWRMETQYF. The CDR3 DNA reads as TGTGCCAGCAGTTTTTGGAGGATGGAGACCCAGTACTTC.

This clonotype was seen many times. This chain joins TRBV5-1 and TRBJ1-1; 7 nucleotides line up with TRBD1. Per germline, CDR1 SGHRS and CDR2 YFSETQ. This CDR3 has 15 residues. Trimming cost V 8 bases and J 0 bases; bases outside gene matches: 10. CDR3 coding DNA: TGCGCCAGTCAAGGACGACAGGGAATGAACACTGAAGCTTTCTTT. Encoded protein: CASQGRQGMNTEAFF. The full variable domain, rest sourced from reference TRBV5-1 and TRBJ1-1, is KAGVTQTPRYLIKTRGQQVTLSCSPISGHRSVSWYQQTPGQGLQFLFEYFSETQRNKGNFPGRFSGRQFSNSRSEMNVSTLELGDSALYLCASQGRQGMNTEAFFGQGTRLTVV.

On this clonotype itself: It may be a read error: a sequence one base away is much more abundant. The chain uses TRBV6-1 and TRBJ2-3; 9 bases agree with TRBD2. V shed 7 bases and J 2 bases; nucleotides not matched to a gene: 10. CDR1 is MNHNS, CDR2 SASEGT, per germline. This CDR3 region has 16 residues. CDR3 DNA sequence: TGTGCCAGCATAACTACGGCTAGCGGGGCCACAGATACGCAGTATTTT. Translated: CASITTASGATDTQYF.